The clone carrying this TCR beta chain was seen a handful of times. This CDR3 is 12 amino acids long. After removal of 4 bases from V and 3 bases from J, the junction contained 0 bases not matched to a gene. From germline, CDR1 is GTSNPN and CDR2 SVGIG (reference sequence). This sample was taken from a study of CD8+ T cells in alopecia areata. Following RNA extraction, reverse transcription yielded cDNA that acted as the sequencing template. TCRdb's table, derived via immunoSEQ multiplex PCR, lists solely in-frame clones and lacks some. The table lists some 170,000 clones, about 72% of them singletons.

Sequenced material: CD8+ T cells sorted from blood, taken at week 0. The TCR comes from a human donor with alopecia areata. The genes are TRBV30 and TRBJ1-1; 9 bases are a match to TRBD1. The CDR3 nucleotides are TGTGCCTGGAACAGGGGGCACACTGAAGCTTTCTTT. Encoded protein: CAWNRGHTEAFF.